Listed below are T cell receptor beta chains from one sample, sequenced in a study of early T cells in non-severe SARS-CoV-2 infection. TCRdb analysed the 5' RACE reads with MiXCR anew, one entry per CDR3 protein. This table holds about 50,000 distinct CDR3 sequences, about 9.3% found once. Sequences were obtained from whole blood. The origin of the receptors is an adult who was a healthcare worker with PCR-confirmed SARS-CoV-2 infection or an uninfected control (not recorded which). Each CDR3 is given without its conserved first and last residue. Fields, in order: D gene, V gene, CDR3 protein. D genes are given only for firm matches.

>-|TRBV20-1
SAPGGEQY
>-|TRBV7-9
ASSLSGRSNYGYT
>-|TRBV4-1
ASSHQSGRSSYNEQF
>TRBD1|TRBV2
ASTYRGLTETQY
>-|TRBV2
ASSQVRNYGYT
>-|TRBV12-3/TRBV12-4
ASGGMNEKLF
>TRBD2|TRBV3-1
ASNRGGPSRENEQY
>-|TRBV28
ASSTSGYGYT
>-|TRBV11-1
ASSPGDWYNEQF
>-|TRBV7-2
ASSLSQGPTDTQY
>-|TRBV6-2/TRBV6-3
ASSYLTGGELF
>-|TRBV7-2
ASSLGVGMTEAF
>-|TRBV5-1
AITWKGVRNQPQH
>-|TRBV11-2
ASSLVGGLTYGYT
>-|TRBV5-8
AAPREAF
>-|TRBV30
AWNRASTDTQY
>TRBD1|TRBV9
ASSVQGAGQETQY
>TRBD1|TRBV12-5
ASGLEPGQGNLEAF
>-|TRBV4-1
ASSRGLVVQRETQY
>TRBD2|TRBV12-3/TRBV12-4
ASSPGGGRDGEQF
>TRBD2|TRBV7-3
ASSLGSASGYNEQF
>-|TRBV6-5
ASGGNRPQH
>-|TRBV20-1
SALDRLKNIQY
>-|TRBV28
ASSPGAALIEETQY
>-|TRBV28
ASRKRMASTDTQY
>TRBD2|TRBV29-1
SVRLAGGYEQF
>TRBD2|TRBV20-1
SVLGAGGVSPDTQY
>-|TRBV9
ASSVTSPTDTQY
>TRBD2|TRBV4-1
ASSQEASGRWEQY
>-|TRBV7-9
ASSPQGSGPEAF
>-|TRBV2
ASRGTRSNQPQH
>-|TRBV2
ASRPGEGSTDTQY
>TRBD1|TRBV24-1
ATSDDGTDAGNTIY
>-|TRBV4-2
ASSQASGVYEQY
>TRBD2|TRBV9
ASSVGAGVGDTQY
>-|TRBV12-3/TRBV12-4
ASSFGPSHEQF
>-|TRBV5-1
ASSLAGSSPYEQY
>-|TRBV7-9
ASSRGAVAQNIQY
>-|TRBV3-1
ASSQEAVNTQY
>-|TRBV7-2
ASSLNQLETQY
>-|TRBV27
ASWTTALYEQY
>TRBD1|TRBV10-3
AISEQGAYGYT
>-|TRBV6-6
ASSAAAGTFSGNTIY
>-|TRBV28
ASSLYIAVDTQY
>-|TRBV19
ASSYYPGRVNEKLF
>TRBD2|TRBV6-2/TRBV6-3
ASSRTSGRINEQF
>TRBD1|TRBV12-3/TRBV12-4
ASSGQGPDEQY
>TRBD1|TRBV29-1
SAANRGMETQY
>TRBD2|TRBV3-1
ASSQGTSGYEQY
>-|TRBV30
AWSPTLIGQY
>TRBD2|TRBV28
ATRTSGRSAYEQY
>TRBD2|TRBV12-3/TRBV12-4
ASTTGTSGRETQY
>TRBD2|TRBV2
ASRLAGGRSSYNEQF
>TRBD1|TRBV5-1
ASSTRQGFGELF
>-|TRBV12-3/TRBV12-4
ASTQDSQPQH